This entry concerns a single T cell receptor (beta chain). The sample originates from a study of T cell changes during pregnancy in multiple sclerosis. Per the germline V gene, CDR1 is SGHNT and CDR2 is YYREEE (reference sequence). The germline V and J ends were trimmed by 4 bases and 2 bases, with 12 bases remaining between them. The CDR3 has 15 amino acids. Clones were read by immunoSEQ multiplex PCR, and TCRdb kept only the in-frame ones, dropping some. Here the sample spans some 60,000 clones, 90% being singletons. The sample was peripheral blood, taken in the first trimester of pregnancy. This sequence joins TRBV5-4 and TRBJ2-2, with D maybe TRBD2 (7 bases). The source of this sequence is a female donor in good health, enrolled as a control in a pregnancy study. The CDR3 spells CASSLRGPNTGELFF. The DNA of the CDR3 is TGTGCCAGCAGCCTGCGGGGGCCAAACACCGGGGAGCTGTTTTTT. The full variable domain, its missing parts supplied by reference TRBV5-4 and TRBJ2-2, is ETGVTQSPTHLIKTRGQQVTLRCSSQSGHNTVSWYQQALGQGPQFIFQYYREEENGRGNFPPRFSGLQFPNYSSELNVNALELDDSALYLCASSLRGPNTGELFFGEGSRLTVL.